These T cell receptor beta chains were read from a single sample in a study of monozygotic twins with inflammatory bowel disease. For each CDR3 protein, TCRdb gives one entry from its re-call of the 5' RACE reads, without DNA. Its table lists about 440,000 distinct CDR3 sequences. The sequenced sample consisted of blood. All receptors come from a human donor with ulcerative colitis or Crohn's disease, or a healthy co-twin of an affected twin (not recorded which). The CDR3 runs from the conserved cysteine through the conserved F or W.

V gene	J gene	CDR3 protein
TRBV5-6	TRBJ1-6	CASSGTGNSPLHF
TRBV28	TRBJ2-3	CASTLGRVADTQYF
TRBV7-2	TRBJ1-4	CASSTVGGRGNEKLFF
TRBV5-1	TRBJ2-3	CASRFFLATTDTQYF
TRBV9	TRBJ2-6	CASSVGVSGANVLTF
TRBV11-2	TRBJ2-7	CASSLGLGASYEQYF
TRBV28	TRBJ2-3	CASSSRSNTQYF
TRBV7-8	TRBJ1-1	CASTRGGNTEAFF
TRBV3-1	TRBJ2-3	CASSQISGGATDTQYF
TRBV28	TRBJ2-6	CASMARGQSGANVLTF
TRBV5-6	TRBJ1-1	CASNFLGGPEAFF
TRBV29-1	TRBJ1-1	CSVEDPPGTEAFF
TRBV10-3	TRBJ1-2	CAISEANYGYTF
TRBV12-5	TRBJ2-2	CASGLVLGDTGELFF
TRBV5-4	TRBJ1-1	CASSLTGKNTEAFF
TRBV20-1	TRBJ2-1	CSRTSDDEQFF
TRBV12-3/TRBV12-4	TRBJ1-6	CASSPSLTGALGNSPLHF
TRBV20-1	TRBJ1-2	CSAPFGQGVYGYTF
TRBV20-1	TRBJ2-1	CSAPGHQTYNEQFF
TRBV4-2	TRBJ2-1	CASSKTSGGINEQFF
TRBV5-1	TRBJ2-2	CASSLTGRITGELFF
TRBV6-2/TRBV6-3	TRBJ2-7	CASTILAGGPYDEQYF
TRBV20-1	TRBJ1-3	CSAPRQGAGNTIYF
TRBV20-1	TRBJ2-7	CSARGGQENYYYEQYF
TRBV15	TRBJ2-1	CATSRDLAGIVYNEQFF
TRBV19	TRBJ2-5	CASSAGQARAQETQYF
TRBV19	TRBJ1-5	CASSIPYSNQPQHF
TRBV11-2	TRBJ2-1	CASSSGSSSYNEQFF
TRBV10-3	TRBJ2-1	CATTGLAGTNEQFF
TRBV5-6	TRBJ2-1	CASSLGLAGGGIANEQFF
TRBV5-1	TRBJ2-5	CASSLEGQRETQYF
TRBV10-3	TRBJ2-3	CAISERGTSGIPDTQYF
TRBV11-2	TRBJ2-1	CASSFISSGTRGFNEQFF
TRBV14	TRBJ2-1	CASSGGGAYYNEQFF
TRBV5-1	TRBJ2-1	CASSFSRLDEQFF
TRBV29-1	TRBJ2-3	CSVSSGDRHTQYF
TRBV11-2	TRBJ1-1	CASSSHRGRETEAFF
TRBV5-1	TRBJ1-2	CASSPEAAPYGYTF
TRBV30	TRBJ1-6	CAWGPGSYNSPLHF
TRBV7-9	TRBJ2-2	CASSQDTNTGELFF
TRBV29-1	TRBJ1-1	CSGAEVGGSTEAFF
TRBV20-1	TRBJ2-7	CSASQSVGEQYF
TRBV6-5	TRBJ2-7	CASSYSGTDYEQYF
TRBV10-3	TRBJ2-6	CAISGGPGSGANVLTF
TRBV5-5	TRBJ1-3	CASSPPGPGNTIYF
TRBV12-3/TRBV12-4	TRBJ1-4	CASTDTTTNEKLFF
TRBV5-1	TRBJ2-1	CASSLDGDSYNEQFF